This T cell receptor beta chain is drawn from a study of blood T cell repertoires in COVID-19. The data were produced by immunoSEQ multiplex PCR, yet TCRdb's version contains in-frame clones alone and is incomplete. The table has approximately 92,000 clones, around 83% seen once. Germline V CDR1 and CDR2: KGHDR, SFDVKD. V trimming: 4 bases; J trimming: 6 bases; junction bases outside the gene matches: 11. There are 16 residues in the CDR3. The receptor was derived from a man aged 65-85 years with active or convalescent COVID-19. The chain is built from TRBV24-1 and TRBJ2-1; 7 positions agree with TRBD1. Sequenced: peripheral blood. CDR3 nucleotide sequence: TGTGCCACCAGTGAGGTAAAGGGGGCGCACGGCAATGAGCAGTTCTTC. It specifies CATSEVKGAHGNEQFF.